These 3 T cell receptor beta chains were all obtained from the same sample, sequenced in a study of shared clonotypes between healthy human individuals. Sequenced by immunoSEQ multiplex PCR; TCRdb stores in-frame clones only, minus some. The repertoire has approximately 810,000 clones, more than 85% of them found once; the top ten carry more than 20%. Naive CD8 isolation took CD45RO-negative cells positively selected for CCR7 and excluded terminally differentiated effector memory CD45RA+ cells. The sample consisted of naive CD8+ T cells sorted from blood. The receptors here all came from a man aged 25-40 years in good health.

The chain employs TRBV27 and TRBJ2-7; D is unclear. V was shortened by 4 bases and J by 3 bases, with 7 bases between the two germline ends. Germline assignment: CDR1 MNHEY and CDR2 SMNVEV (reference sequence). This CDR3 is built from 12 residues. CDR3 region: CASSYDGYEQYF. CDR3 DNA sequence: TGTGCCAGCAGTTACGACGGCTACGAGCAGTACTTC.

The chain carries TRBV6-1 and TRBJ2-5, with D perhaps assigned TRBD1 or TRBD2 (5 bases each). Trimming left V 7 bases short and J 5 bases short, with 20 bases between. Per the germline V gene, CDR1 is MNHNS and CDR2 is SASEGT. The CDR3 runs to 15 residues. In nucleotides, the CDR3 is TGTGCCAGCAATGGGGACGCCCGGGCATGGGAGACCCAGTACTTC. As protein: CASNGDARAWETQYF.

The chain uses TRBV28 and TRBJ1-5; 7 bases agree with TRBD1. V lost 5 bases and J lost 6; bases outside the gene matches: 7. Per the germline V gene, CDR1 is MDHEN and CDR2 is SYDVKM. CDR3 size: 14 residues. CDR3 DNA sequence: TGTGCCAGCAGTGCGCTACAGGGGATTCAGCCCCAGCATTTT. Translated, it gives CASSALQGIQPQHF.